This TCR beta chain was documented in a study of beta chain features in type 1 diabetes. Study-wide results and limits: Small HLA sub-analyses could not settle whether HLA shapes TCRB rearrangement.

With respect to this clone: Its antigen is undetermined.

Sequenced material consisted of expressed TCRB transcripts (all of the isolated RNA was reverse transcribed). Clones were sequenced by immunoSEQ multiplex PCR, and TCRdb holds only the in-frame ones, with some missing. This table holds around 310,000 clones, approximately 10% found once. The CDR3 is 18 residues long. Germline V gives CDR1 SGHNT, CDR2 YYREEE (reference sequence). V lost 4 bases and J lost 4, with 25 bases in between. What was sequenced was naive CD4+ T cells from blood. The rearrangement joins TRBV5-4 to TRBJ2-3; the D gene is possibly TRBD1 (5 bases). This clonotype originated in a woman aged 25 to 39 in good health. CDR3 bases: TGTGCCAGCAGCCAACCCTTTAGGAAGGGGAAAACGGCAGATACGCAGTATTTT. Its protein product is CASSQPFRKGKTADTQYF.